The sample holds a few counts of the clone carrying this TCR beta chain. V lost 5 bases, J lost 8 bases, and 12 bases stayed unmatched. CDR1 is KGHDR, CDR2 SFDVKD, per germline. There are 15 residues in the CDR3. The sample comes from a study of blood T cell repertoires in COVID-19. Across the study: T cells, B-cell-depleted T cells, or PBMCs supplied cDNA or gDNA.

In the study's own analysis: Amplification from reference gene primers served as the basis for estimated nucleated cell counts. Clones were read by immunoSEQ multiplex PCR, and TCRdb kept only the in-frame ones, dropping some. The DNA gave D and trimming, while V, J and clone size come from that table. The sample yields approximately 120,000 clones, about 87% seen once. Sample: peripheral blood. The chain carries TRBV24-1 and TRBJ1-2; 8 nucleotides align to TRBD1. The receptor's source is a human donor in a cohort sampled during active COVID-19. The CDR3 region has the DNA TGTGCCACCAGTGGAACTATTGACAGGGGAAGCGGCTACACCTTC. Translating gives CATSGTIDRGSGYTF.